The 13 T cell receptor beta chains listed next were all sequenced from one sample in a study of blood T cell repertoires in COVID-19. Clones were sequenced by immunoSEQ multiplex PCR, and TCRdb holds only the in-frame ones, with some missing. The sample holds 200,000 or so clones, approximately 88% seen once. Sequenced sample: PBMCs or T cells enriched from blood (not recorded which). The source of these receptors is a woman aged 40 to 50 with acute COVID-19.

The chain uses TRBV4-3 and TRBJ2-7; 11 bases fit TRBD2. The CDR3 is 17 amino acids. Per germline, CDR1 LGHNA and CDR2 YSLEER. With V trimmed by 4 bases and J by 5 bases, 13 bases remained unmatched. The CDR3 DNA reads as TGCGCCAGCAGCCTCTGGGCCTTAGCGGGGGGGCCGGACGAGCAGTACTTC. Protein sequence: CASSLWALAGGPDEQYF.

The chain is built from TRBV7-9 and TRBJ2-1, with 9 bases that match TRBD1. Trimming cost V 0 bases and J 4 bases; bases outside gene matches: 7. The CDR3 covers 17 residues. The germline CDR1 and CDR2 sequences are SEHNR and FQNEAQ (reference sequence). Here the CDR3 DNA reads TGTGCCAGCAGCTTAGCCCTGGGACAGGGAAGATACAATGAGCAGTTCTTC. Translation: CASSLALGQGRYNEQFF.

J is TRBJ2-1 and V is TRBV29-1; 10 bases match TRBD1. Germline assignment: CDR1 SQVTM and CDR2 ANQGSEA. Trimming removed 7 bases from V and 7 bases from J; junction bases left unmatched: 4. CDR3 size: 12 residues. This CDR3 reads CSARQGANEQFF. For the CDR3, the DNA is TGCAGCGCCCGACAGGGGGCTAATGAGCAGTTCTTC.

CDR3: CSVVRGATEAFF. In DNA, the CDR3 is TGCAGCGTTGTCAGGGGAGCAACTGAAGCTTTCTTT. The rearrangement joins TRBV29-1 to TRBJ1-1; TRBD1 might be the D (6 bases). The CDR3 runs 12 residues. The V and J ends lost 4 bases and 5 bases respectively, with 11 bases between them. Germline-derived CDR1 and CDR2 are SQVTM and ANQGSEA. Looking up the rest from reference TRBV29-1 and TRBJ1-1 gives the full variable domain: SAVISQKPSRDICQRGTSLTIQCQVDSQVTMMFWYRQQPGQSLTLIATANQGSEATYESGFVIDKFPISRPNLTFSTLTVSNMSPEDSSIYLCSVVRGATEAFFGQGTRLTVV.

This chain uses TRBV2 with TRBJ1-6; D gene ambiguous. Trimming pared 7 bases from V and 4 bases from J, leaving 14 bases between. The CDR3 is made up of 15 amino acids. Germline V gives CDR1 SNHLY, CDR2 FYNNEI. The CDR3: CASMEDGLYNSPLHF. CDR3 coding DNA: TGTGCCAGCATGGAGGACGGATTATATAATTCACCCCTCCACTTT.

The J gene is TRBJ1-1, the V gene TRBV5-4, with TRBD1 identical over 7 bases. V dropped 0 bases and J dropped 4; count of bases not matched to a gene: 3. Germline CDR1 SGHNT, CDR2 YYREEE (reference sequence). The CDR3 loop spans 14 amino acids. CDR3 residues: CASSLARGSTEAFF. The DNA for the CDR3 is TGTGCCAGCAGCTTGGCCAGGGGGAGCACTGAAGCTTTCTTT. Using reference TRBV5-4 and TRBJ1-1 for the parts outside the CDR3, the full variable domain is ETGVTQSPTHLIKTRGQQVTLRCSSQSGHNTVSWYQQALGQGPQFIFQYYREEENGRGNFPPRFSGLQFPNYSSELNVNALELDDSALYLCASSLARGSTEAFFGQGTRLTVV.

The chain links TRBV11-2 to TRBJ1-3; D gene uncertain. CDR1 and CDR2 from the germline V gene are SGHAT and FQNNGV. The V and J ends lost 4 bases and 0 bases respectively, with 7 bases between them. This CDR3 has 14 amino acids. The CDR3 nucleotides read TGTGCCAGCAGCTCCCGAGTCTCTGGAAACACCATATATTTT. Residues: CASSSRVSGNTIYF.

Here the CDR3 DNA reads TGCGCCAGCAAAACAGGGGGGATTGACCTAAATGAGCAGTTCTTC. This encodes CASKTGGIDLNEQFF. The chain couples TRBV5-1 to TRBJ2-1; TRBD1 matches at 8 bases. This CDR3 comprises 15 residues. CDR1 is SGHRS, CDR2 YFSETQ, per germline. The trim removed 6 bases at V and 7 bases at J, leaving 12 bases unmatched.

CDR3 DNA sequence: TGTGCCAGCAGTAGCCAAGGGGGGGGAAAAAAACTGTTTTTT. Its protein is CASSSQGGGKKLFF. V and J are TRBV2 and TRBJ1-4, with TRBD1 as a possible D gene (6 bases). Per germline, CDR1 SNHLY and CDR2 FYNNEI. The CDR3 contains 14 residues. The germline V and J ends were trimmed by 5 bases and 9 bases, with 16 bases remaining between them. Combining the CDR3 with reference TRBV2 and TRBJ1-4 gives the whole variable domain EPEVTQTPSHQVTQMGQEVILRCVPISNHLYFYWYRQILGQKVEFLVSFYNNEISEKSEIFDDQFSVERPDGSNFTLKIRSTKLEDSAMYFCASSSQGGGKKLFFGSGTQLSVL.

The chain recombines TRBV18 with TRBJ1-3, with 9 bases matching TRBD1. Germline V gene lookup returns CDR1 KGHSH and CDR2 LQKENI. The CDR3 has 15 residues. With 4 bases clipped from V and 3 bases from J, the junction kept 4 bases outside the gene matches. The DNA for the CDR3 is TGTGCCAGCTCACTGGACAGGGGAGGTGGAAACACCATATATTTT. Translating it yields CASSLDRGGGNTIYF.

CDR3 protein: CATSDTTQGQGWQPQHF. The CDR3 coding sequence is TGTGCCACCAGTGACACTACGCAGGGCCAGGGATGGCAGCCCCAGCATTTT. The chain links TRBV24-1 to TRBJ1-5; D may be TRBD1 (5 bases). Germline V gene lookup returns CDR1 KGHDR and CDR2 SFDVKD. V gave up 4 bases and J gave up 7 bases, with 22 bases separating them. This CDR3 comprises 17 residues.

Here the CDR3 DNA reads TGTGCCAGCAGCTTAGACGGAGGGGACAGGGGGCTGACTTGGCAGTACTTC. It specifies CASSLDGGDRGLTWQYF. The rearrangement joins TRBV11-2 to TRBJ2-7; 12 bases match TRBD1. Germline V gene data show CDR1 as SGHAT and CDR2 as FQNNGV. Trimming at V came to 0 bases and at J to 9 bases, leaving 12 bases not matched to a gene. This CDR3 spans 17 amino acids.

The chain employs TRBV7-2 and TRBJ1-6; D might be TRBD1 (5 bases). V was cut by 1 base and J by 7 bases, with 14 bases left in between. CDR3 length: 16 residues. Germline V gene lookup returns CDR1 SGHTA and CDR2 FQGNSA. The CDR3 is CASSLGVRAGNSPLHF. The CDR3 region has the DNA TGTGCCAGCAGCTTAGGGGTTCGGGCAGGGAATTCACCCCTCCACTTT.